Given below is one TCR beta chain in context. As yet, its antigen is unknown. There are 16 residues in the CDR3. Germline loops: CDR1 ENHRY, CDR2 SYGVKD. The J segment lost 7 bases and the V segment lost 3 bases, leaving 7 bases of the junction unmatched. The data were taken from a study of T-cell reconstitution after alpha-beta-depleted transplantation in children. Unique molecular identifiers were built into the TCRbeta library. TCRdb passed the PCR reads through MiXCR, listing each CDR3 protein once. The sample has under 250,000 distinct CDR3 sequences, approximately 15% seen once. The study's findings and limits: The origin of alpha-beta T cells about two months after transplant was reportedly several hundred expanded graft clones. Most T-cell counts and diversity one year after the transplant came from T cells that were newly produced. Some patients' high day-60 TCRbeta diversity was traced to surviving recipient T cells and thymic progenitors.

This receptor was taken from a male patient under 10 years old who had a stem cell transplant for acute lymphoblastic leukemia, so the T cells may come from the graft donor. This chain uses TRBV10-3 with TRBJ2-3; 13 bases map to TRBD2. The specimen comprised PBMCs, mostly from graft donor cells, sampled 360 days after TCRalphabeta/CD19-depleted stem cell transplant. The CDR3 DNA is TGTGCCATCAGTGAAGGACTAGCGGGAGCACGGTATACGCAGTATTTT. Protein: CAISEGLAGARYTQYF.